Described below is a single TCR beta chain sequence and its context. These data originate in a study of blood T cell repertoires in COVID-19. Overall study context: The United States, Italy and Spain were the sources of the acute and convalescent COVID-19 samples. PBMCs, B-cell-depleted T cells, or T cells provided the cDNA or gDNA that made up the material.

Source study methods: The authors estimated nucleated cell counts from reference gene primer amplification. Some clones are missing from TCRdb's copy, which holds only in-frame ones; the method was immunoSEQ multiplex PCR. From that table come the V and J calls and clone size; the DNA was used to work out D and trimming. There are 270,000 or so clones in the sample; under 90% occur only once, and 8% to 10% lies in the top ten. Sequencing was performed on peripheral blood. The TCR was taken from a woman in her forties or fifties who had recovered from COVID-19.

The CDR3 region has the DNA TGTGCCAGCAGCTCCCAGACTAGCGGGACCGTTACCTACAATGAGCAGTTCTTC. This translates into CASSSQTSGTVTYNEQFF. The chain recombines TRBV11-2 with TRBJ2-1; 11 bases line up with TRBD2. The trim removed 4 bases at V and 2 bases at J, leaving 10 bases unmatched. In germline, CDR1 is SGHAT, CDR2 FQNNGV. The CDR3 contains 18 residues.